This record concerns one TCR beta chain sequence. This sample stems from a study of blood T cell repertoires in COVID-19. On the study more broadly: Researchers got acute and convalescent COVID-19 samples from the United States, Italy and Spain. T cells, B-cell-depleted T cells, or PBMCs provided the cDNA or gDNA that served as material.

Original analysis: By means of reference gene primer amplification, nucleated cell counts were estimated. Sequencing used immunoSEQ multiplex PCR; TCRdb keeps in-frame clones, though not all of them. The D gene and trimming were derived from the DNA, and the V and J assignments and clone size from that table. This table has roughly 280,000 clones, roughly 90% appearing once. CDR1 and CDR2 (germline): SEHNR, FQNEAQ (reference sequence). With V trimmed by 5 bases and J by 1 base, 10 bases remained unmatched. The CDR3 covers 16 residues. Seattle patient enrollment occurred during active infection, with longitudinal follow-up thereafter.

Sequencing was performed on peripheral blood. This chain links TRBV7-9 with TRBJ2-5, with 7 nucleotides matching TRBD1. The receptor was isolated from a woman in her twenties or thirties with COVID-19, enrolled during active disease. CDR3 DNA: TGTGCCAGCAGCCTAGACAGGGACCCTCTCCAAGAGACCCAGTACTTC. This sequence encodes CASSLDRDPLQETQYF.